Listed below are T cell receptor beta chains from one sample, sequenced in a study of patients and donors after allogeneic stem cell transplantation. From the RT-PCR reads, TCRdb called clonotypes with MiXCR, one entry per CDR3 protein. The sample has 70,000 to 100,000 distinct CDR3 sequences, less than 5% seen once. Sequenced input: blood, either unsorted or a sorted T cell fraction (not recorded which). Receptors were obtained from a human donor who was either an allogeneic HSCT recipient or a stem cell or donor lymphocyte infusion donor (not recorded which). It is not recorded whose cells these are; they may come from a transplant donor. CDR3s include the opening cysteine and the closing phenylalanine or tryptophan. The order of the fields is J gene, V gene, D gene, CDR3 protein. D genes are given only for firm matches.

TRBJ2-2,TRBV19,TRBD1,CASSTGQTTATGELFF
TRBJ2-7,TRBV18,TRBD2,CASSPPSGGSHEQYF
TRBJ1-2,TRBV11-2,.,CASSLEPSGNGYTF
TRBJ1-2,TRBV12-3/TRBV12-4,.,CASRPGGSYGYTF
TRBJ2-5,TRBV12-3/TRBV12-4,.,CASSNTWAETQYF
TRBJ2-5,TRBV3-1,TRBD2,CASSQVFGGGQETQYF
TRBJ2-5,TRBV20-1,TRBD2,CSARSPGGKVETQYF
TRBJ1-6,TRBV15,TRBD1,CATSRDLGQGSNSPLHF
TRBJ1-5,TRBV19,.,CASNRGNSNQPQHF
TRBJ2-1,TRBV24-1,.,CATSLAHRKGYNEQFF
TRBJ2-2,TRBV25-1,.,CASSESGDTGELFF
TRBJ2-1,TRBV24-1,TRBD2,CATSDASGGSYNEQFF
TRBJ2-3,TRBV5-1,.,CASSAADTQYF
TRBJ2-3,TRBV5-4,.,CASSLVSTDTQYF
TRBJ2-7,TRBV14,TRBD2,CASSQGLVVPYEQYF
TRBJ1-2,TRBV5-4,.,CASSLGAGDGYTF
TRBJ2-1,TRBV12-3/TRBV12-4,TRBD1,CASSFFQGDYNEQFF
TRBJ2-2,TRBV5-6,.,CASSFRRETGELFF
TRBJ1-5,TRBV12-3/TRBV12-4,.,CASSLGVGAGNQPQHF
TRBJ2-7,TRBV7-8,.,CASSLAGEQYF
TRBJ1-1,TRBV5-4,.,CASSLPGIDTEAFF
TRBJ2-2,TRBV7-3,.,CASSPTSTGELFF
TRBJ2-3,TRBV2,TRBD2,CASRPSGGTTQYF
TRBJ1-1,TRBV12-3/TRBV12-4,.,CASSSFGDTEAFF
TRBJ2-7,TRBV7-9,.,CASSLAGPHSYEQYF
TRBJ2-3,TRBV5-1,.,CASSLGAIARTDTQYF
TRBJ2-5,TRBV10-3,.,CAISTGTQETQYF
TRBJ1-1,TRBV18,TRBD1,CASRDRGLGTEAFF
TRBJ2-5,TRBV10-3,TRBD2,CAISELAGVGTQYF
TRBJ2-7,TRBV5-4,TRBD1,CARSLGGKGTGEQYF
TRBJ1-2,TRBV29-1,.,CSVRSYGYTF